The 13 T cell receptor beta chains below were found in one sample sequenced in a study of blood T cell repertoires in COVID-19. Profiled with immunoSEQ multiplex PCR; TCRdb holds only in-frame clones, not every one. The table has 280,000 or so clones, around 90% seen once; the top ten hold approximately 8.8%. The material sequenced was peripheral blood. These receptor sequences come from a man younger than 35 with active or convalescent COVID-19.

The CDR3 DNA follows: TGTGCCAGCAGCTTAGCTAGCGGGGGCTACGAGCAGTACTTC. This translates into CASSLASGGYEQYF. The chain couples TRBV11-2 to TRBJ2-7; TRBD2 agrees at 10 bases. The CDR3 is made up of 14 amino acids. V was clipped by 1 base and J by 3 bases; unmatched bases: 0. Germline-derived CDR1 and CDR2 are SGHAT and FQNNGV.

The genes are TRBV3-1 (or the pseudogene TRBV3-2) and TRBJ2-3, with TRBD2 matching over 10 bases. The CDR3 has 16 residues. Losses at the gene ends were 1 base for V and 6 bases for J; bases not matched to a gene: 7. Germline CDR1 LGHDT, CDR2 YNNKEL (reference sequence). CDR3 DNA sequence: TGTGCCAGCAGCCAAGGGCTAGCGGGGGTGATGGATACGCAGTATTTT. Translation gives CASSQGLAGVMDTQYF.

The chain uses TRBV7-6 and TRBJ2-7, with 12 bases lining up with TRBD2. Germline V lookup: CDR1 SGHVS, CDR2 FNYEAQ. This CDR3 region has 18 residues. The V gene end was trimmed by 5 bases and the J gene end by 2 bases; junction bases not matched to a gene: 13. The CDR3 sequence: CASSPGLAGGNLAYEQYF. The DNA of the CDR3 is TGTGCCAGCAGCCCGGGACTAGCGGGCGGGAACCTTGCCTACGAGCAGTACTTC.

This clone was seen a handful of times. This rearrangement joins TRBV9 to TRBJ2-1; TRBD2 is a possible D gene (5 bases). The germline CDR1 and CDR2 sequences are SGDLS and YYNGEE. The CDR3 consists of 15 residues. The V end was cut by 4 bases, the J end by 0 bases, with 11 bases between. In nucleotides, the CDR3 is TGTGCCAGCAGCCCGGGAACAACCTCCTACAATGAGCAGTTCTTC. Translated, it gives CASSPGTTSYNEQFF.

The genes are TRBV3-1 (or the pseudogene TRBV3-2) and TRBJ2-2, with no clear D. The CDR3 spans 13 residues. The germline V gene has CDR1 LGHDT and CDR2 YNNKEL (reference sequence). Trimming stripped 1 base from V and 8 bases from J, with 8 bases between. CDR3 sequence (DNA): TGTGCCAGCAGCCAAGCTTTGCGAGGGGAGCTGTTTTTT. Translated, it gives CASSQALRGELFF.

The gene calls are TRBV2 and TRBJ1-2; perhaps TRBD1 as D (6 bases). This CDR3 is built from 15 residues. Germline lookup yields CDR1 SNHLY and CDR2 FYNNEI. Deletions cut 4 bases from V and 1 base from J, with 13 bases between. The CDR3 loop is CASSVGGPFNYGYTF. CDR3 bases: TGTGCCAGCAGTGTAGGGGGTCCGTTTAACTATGGCTACACCTTC.

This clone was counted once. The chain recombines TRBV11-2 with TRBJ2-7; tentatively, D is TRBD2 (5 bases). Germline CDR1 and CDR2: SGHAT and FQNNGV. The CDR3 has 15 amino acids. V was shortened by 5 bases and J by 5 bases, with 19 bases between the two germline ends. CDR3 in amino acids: CASSDPGASGDEQYF. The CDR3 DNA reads TGTGCCAGCAGCGACCCGGGCGCGTCCGGGGACGAGCAGTACTTC.

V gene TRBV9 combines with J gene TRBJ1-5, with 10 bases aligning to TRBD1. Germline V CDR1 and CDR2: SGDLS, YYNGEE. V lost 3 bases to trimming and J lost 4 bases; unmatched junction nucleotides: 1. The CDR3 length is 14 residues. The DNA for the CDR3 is TGTGCCAGCAGCGGGGGACAGGGGAATCAGCCCCAGCATTTT. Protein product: CASSGGQGNQPQHF. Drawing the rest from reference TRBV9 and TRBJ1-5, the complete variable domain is DSGVTQTPKHLITATGQRVTLRCSPRSGDLSVYWYQQSLDQGLQFLIQYYNGEERAKGNILERFSAQQFPDLHSELNLSSLELGDSALYFCASSGGQGNQPQHFGDGTRLSIL.

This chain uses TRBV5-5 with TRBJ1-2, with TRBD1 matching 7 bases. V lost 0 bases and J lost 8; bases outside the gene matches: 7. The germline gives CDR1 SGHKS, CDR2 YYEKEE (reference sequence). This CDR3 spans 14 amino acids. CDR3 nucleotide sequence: TGTGCCAGCAGCTTGGCACAGGGGACCCGCGGCTACACCTTC. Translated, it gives CASSLAQGTRGYTF.

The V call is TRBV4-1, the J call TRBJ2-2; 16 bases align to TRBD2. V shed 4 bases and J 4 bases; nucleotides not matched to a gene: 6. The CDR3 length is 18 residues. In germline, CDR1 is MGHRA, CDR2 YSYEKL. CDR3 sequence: CASSPGLAGGQVTGELFF. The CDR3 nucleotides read TGCGCCAGCAGCCCGGGACTAGCGGGGGGGCAGGTCACCGGGGAGCTGTTTTTT.

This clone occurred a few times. The CDR3 DNA follows: TGTGCCAGCAGCTTGAGGCAGGGGGCTTTCTCTTACAATGAGCAGTTCTTC. It codes for CASSLRQGAFSYNEQFF. The genes are TRBV5-6 and TRBJ2-1; 8 bases are shared with TRBD1. CDR1 SGHDT and CDR2 YYEEEE come from the germline V gene. The V segment lost 1 base and the J segment 4 bases; nucleotides outside the gene matches: 10. The CDR3 consists of 17 residues.

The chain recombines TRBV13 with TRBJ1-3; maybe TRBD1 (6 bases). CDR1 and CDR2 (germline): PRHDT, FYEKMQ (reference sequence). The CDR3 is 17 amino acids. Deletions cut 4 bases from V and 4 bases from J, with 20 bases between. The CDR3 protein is CASSYSGTQAGGNTIYF. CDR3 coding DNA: TGTGCCAGCAGCTACTCCGGGACACAGGCTGGAGGAAACACCATATATTTT.

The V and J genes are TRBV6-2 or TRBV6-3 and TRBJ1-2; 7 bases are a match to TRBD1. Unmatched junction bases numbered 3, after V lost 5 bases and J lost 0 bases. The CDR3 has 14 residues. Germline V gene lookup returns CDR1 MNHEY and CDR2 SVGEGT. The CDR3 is CASSQGTANYGYTF. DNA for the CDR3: TGTGCCAGCAGTCAAGGGACAGCTAACTATGGCTACACCTTC.